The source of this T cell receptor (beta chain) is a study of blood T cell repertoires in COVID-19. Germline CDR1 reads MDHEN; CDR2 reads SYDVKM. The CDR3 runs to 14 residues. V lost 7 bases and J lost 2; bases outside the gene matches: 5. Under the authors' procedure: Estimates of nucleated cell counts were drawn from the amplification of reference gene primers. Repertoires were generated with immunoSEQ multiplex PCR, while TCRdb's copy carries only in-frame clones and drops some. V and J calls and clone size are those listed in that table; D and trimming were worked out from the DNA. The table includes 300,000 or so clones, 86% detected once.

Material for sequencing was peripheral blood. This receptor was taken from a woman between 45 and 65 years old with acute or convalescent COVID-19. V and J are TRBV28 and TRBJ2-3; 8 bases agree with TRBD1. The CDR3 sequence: CASTRQGYTDTQYF. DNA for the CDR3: TGTGCCAGCACTAGACAGGGGTACACAGATACGCAGTATTTT.